The 4 T cell receptor beta chains reported below all come from one sample, sequenced in a study of tumor and adjacent non-tumor tissue in lung cancer. TCRbeta libraries were built with three rounds of nested PCR, modified from ARM-PCR. Each CDR3 protein gets one entry after TCRdb re-called the multiplex PCR reads with MiXCR. The sample yields 130,000 or so distinct CDR3 sequences, 66% seen once. The template was RNA from unsorted bulk tissue. Sequenced: lung tumor tissue. The receptors come from a man aged 25-45 years with non-small cell lung cancer.

Notes on this clonotype: Being one base from a much bigger clone, this may be a read error. The chain is built from TRBV4-1 and TRBJ1-2; D gene ambiguous. The length of the CDR3 is 14 residues. Trimming pared 2 bases from V and 4 bases from J, leaving 11 bases between. Germline lookup yields CDR1 MGHRA and CDR2 YSYEKL. CDR3 sequence: CASSQPRAGYGYTF. The CDR3 nucleotides are TGCGCCAGCAGCCAACCGAGGGCAGGCTATGGCTACACCTTC.

A remark on this clonotype: One junction end does not reproduce the germline sequence, and a read error may be involved. The chain joins TRBV11-3 to TRBJ2-3; D unresolved. Germline V gene lookup returns CDR1 SGHNT and CDR2 YENEEA. The CDR3 length is 17 residues. The CDR3 region has the DNA TGTGTCAGCCAATCTGAGATCCGAGACATAGGTATAGATACGCAGTATTTT. It yields the protein CVSQSEIRDIGIDTQYF.

Of note for this clonotype: Given a much more abundant clone one base away, this may be a read error. J is TRBJ1-6 and V is TRBV6-5; 11 bases match TRBD1. J lost 10 bases, V lost 5 bases, and 13 bases had no gene match. Germline CDR1 and CDR2: MNHEY and SVGAGI. The CDR3 has 17 amino acids. The CDR3 DNA is TGTGCCAGCAGTCAAGGACAGGGGGCGATTGGGAAATCACCCCTCCACTTT. Amino acids: CASSQGQGAIGKSPLHF.

On this clonotype itself: The conserved final phenylalanine or tryptophan is absent from the CDR3, which likely points to a read error. This chain links TRBV5-1 with TRBJ2-4, with a possible D match to TRBD2 (6 bases). Germline values: CDR1 SGHRS, CDR2 YFSETQ. CDR3 size: 15 residues. CDR3: CASSLDYGRGNTQYS. CDR3 DNA: TGCGCCAGCAGCTTGGATTACGGCCGGGGGAACACTCAGTACTCC.